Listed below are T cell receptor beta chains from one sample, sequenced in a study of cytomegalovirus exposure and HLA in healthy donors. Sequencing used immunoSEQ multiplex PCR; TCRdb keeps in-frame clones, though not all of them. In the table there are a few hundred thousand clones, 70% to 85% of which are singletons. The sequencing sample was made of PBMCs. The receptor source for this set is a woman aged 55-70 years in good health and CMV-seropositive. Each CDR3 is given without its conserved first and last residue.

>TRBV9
ASSRTLGDGYT
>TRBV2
ASSRQGNQPQH
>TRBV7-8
ASSLGTGEQF
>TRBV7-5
VRSSPTEVPSNQPQH
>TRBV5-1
ASRGGDEKLF
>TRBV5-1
ASSLGSGGAYPYEQY
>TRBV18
ASSPEGQGSPLH
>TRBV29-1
SVDEGQGLGEKLF
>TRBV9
ASSVDRGTGNTIY
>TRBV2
ASSPQNTGELF
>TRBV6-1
ASSERVINYGYT
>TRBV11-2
ASSPGTAPSYEQY
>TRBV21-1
ASSKARGYEQY
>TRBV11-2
ASSFGQGNQPQH
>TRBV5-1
ASSAGQGDYGYT
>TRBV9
ASSVGEGEGYGYT
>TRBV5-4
ASSLMGAGNTEAF
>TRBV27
AKAAGTQNNEQF
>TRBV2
ASSFTSGRGEETQY
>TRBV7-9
ASSLGRTGGEKLF
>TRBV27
ASRYRVISGNTIY
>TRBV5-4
ASSLIEGGQGQY
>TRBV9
ASSALGGPETQY
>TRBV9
ASSAGQGLVGGELF
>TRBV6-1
ASSGQGEQPQH
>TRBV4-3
ASSQDSRGYNSPLH
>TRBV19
ATNRGTSGGLPYNEQF
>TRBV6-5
ASSSPREQF
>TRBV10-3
AISEALGPGNEQF
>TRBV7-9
ASSLKHRGETEAF
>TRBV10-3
AISERPANQPQH
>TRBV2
ASSPGQLYGYT
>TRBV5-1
ASSDLGRGGTEAF
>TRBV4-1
ASSLPRDTQY
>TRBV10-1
ASSHSSGGKTQY
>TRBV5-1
ASSVPRGQDNYGYT
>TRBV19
ASSSGQGLGYGYT
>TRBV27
ASSKDRAYNQPQH
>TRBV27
ASTLSGGAYNEQF
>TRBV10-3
ATTGLAYEQY
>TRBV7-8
ASSPFTGSKFGYT
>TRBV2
ASLPLAGGTDTQY
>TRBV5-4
ASSLGRDTEAF
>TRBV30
AWSVGTVEEY
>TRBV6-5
ASSQSGIAVYEQY
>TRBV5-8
ASSLHLVETQY
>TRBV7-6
ASSLAGPGFGNTIY